One sample yielded the 20 T cell receptor beta chains listed below, sequenced in a study. MiXCR, applied by TCRdb to the 5' RACE reads, yields one record per CDR3 protein. The data show approximately 5,400 distinct CDR3 sequences, around 51% seen once. Sequenced: memory CD4+ T cells sorted from blood. Subset described: memory CD4+ T cells, CD4+CD45RO+CD25-. The receptor set was obtained from a female donor with breast cancer.

This clonotype was found a few times. The chain couples TRBV7-6 to TRBJ1-1; 7 positions agree with TRBD1. The CDR3 spans 15 residues. The germline CDR1 and CDR2 sequences are SGHVS and FNYEAQ. After removal of 3 bases from V and 6 bases from J, the junction contained 10 bases not matched to a gene. CDR3 DNA sequence: TGTGCCAGCAGCTTGCGTTCACAGGGGTCCTCTGAAGCTTTCTTT. The encoded protein is CASSLRSQGSSEAFF.

The rearrangement uses TRBV20-1 and TRBJ2-1, with 12 bases matching TRBD2. The CDR3 sequence is 16 residues long. The V segment lost 5 bases and the J segment 7 bases; nucleotides outside the gene matches: 12. CDR1 is DFQATT and CDR2 is SNEGSKA in the germline V gene (reference sequence). This CDR3 is CSALPPLAGGRNEQFF. In nucleotides, the CDR3 is TGCAGTGCTCTTCCCCCGCTAGCGGGAGGGCGGAATGAGCAGTTCTTC.

The J gene is TRBJ2-5, the V gene TRBV9; D gene uncertain. Germline V CDR1 and CDR2: SGDLS, YYNGEE. The CDR3 extends over 13 amino acids. V dropped 2 bases and J dropped 0 bases, with 5 bases sitting between them. CDR3 coding DNA: TGTGCCAGCAGCGTTGCAGACCAAGAGACCCAGTACTTC. It is translated as CASSVADQETQYF.

This clonotype is medium-sized (0.01 to 0.1%). The chain has TRBV4-1 and TRBJ1-5; 7 bases match TRBD1. CDR1 MGHRA and CDR2 YSYEKL come from the germline V gene. This CDR3 has 16 amino acids. V was clipped by 4 bases and J by 6 bases; unmatched bases: 12. The DNA of the CDR3 is TGCGCCAGCAGCCTCCGAGGTGAGGGGGCCGCTCAGCCCCAGCATTTT. Encoded protein: CASSLRGEGAAQPQHF.

This chain links TRBV12-3 or TRBV12-4 with TRBJ2-2, with D unclear. The CDR3 spans 15 residues. Deletions cut 6 bases from V and 4 bases from J, with 15 bases between. The DNA of the CDR3 is TGTGCCAGCAGCCCAGCAGGCTCTTTCACCGGGGAGCTGTTTTTT. Its protein product is CASSPAGSFTGELFF.

The chain uses TRBV12-3 or TRBV12-4 and TRBJ2-7; TRBD2 agrees at 9 bases. The CDR3 runs 15 residues. V shed 6 bases and J 3 bases; nucleotides not matched to a gene: 9. CDR3 bases: TGTGCCAGCAGCCGTCTAGCGGGGTTAGGCTACGAGCAGTACTTC. This gives the protein CASSRLAGLGYEQYF.

The J gene is TRBJ2-5, the V gene TRBV7-3; tentative D call: TRBD1 (6 bases). Germline V lookup: CDR1 SGHTA, CDR2 FQGTGA. This CDR3 spans 15 amino acids. Trimming shortened V by 1 base and J by 3 bases, and 12 bases separated the two germline ends. The CDR3 sequence: CASSLMGTREETQYF. CDR3 in DNA: TGTGCCAGCAGCTTAATGGGGACAAGGGAAGAGACCCAGTACTTC. The complete variable domain, with remaining parts taken from reference TRBV7-3 and TRBJ2-5, reads GAGVSQTPSNKVTEKGKYVELRCDPISGHTALYWYRQSLGQGPEFLIYFQGTGAADDSGLPNDRFFAVRPEGSVSTLKIQRTERGDSAVYLCASSLMGTREETQYFGPGTRLLVL.

This clonotype has only a few counts. This chain links TRBV5-5 with TRBJ2-1; the D gene is possibly TRBD1 (6 bases). Trimming pared 2 bases from V and 9 bases from J, leaving 15 bases between. Germline V gene data show CDR1 as SGHKS and CDR2 as YYEKEE (reference sequence). This CDR3 contains 14 residues. CDR3 loop: CASSFDRLISEQFF. The CDR3 coding sequence is TGTGCCAGCAGCTTCGACAGGCTAATCAGTGAGCAGTTCTTC. The entire variable domain, with the rest obtained from reference TRBV5-5 and TRBJ2-1, is as follows: DAGVTQSPTHLIKTRGQQVTLRCSPISGHKSVSWYQQVLGQGPQFIFQYYEKEERGRGNFPDRFSARQFPNYSSELNVNALLLGDSALYLCASSFDRLISEQFFGPGTRLTVL.

The gene calls are TRBV12-3 or TRBV12-4 and TRBJ1-5; TRBD1 is a possible D gene (6 bases). This CDR3 has 13 amino acids. The ends were cut back, 4 bases at V and 5 bases at J, with 9 bases in the middle. The CDR3 region has the DNA TGTGCCAGCAGTTCCAACAGGGATCAGCCCCAGCATTTT. This encodes CASSSNRDQPQHF.

The chain joins TRBV11-2 to TRBJ1-6; D unclear. This CDR3 is built from 15 residues. The V gene lost 1 base and the J gene lost 5 bases, with 9 bases spanning the gap. In germline, CDR1 is SGHAT, CDR2 FQNNGV. The chain's CDR3 is CASSLGGWDNSPLHF. Written as DNA, the CDR3 is TGTGCCAGCAGCTTAGGCGGTTGGGATAATTCACCCCTCCACTTT.

The J gene is TRBJ1-2, the V gene TRBV5-1; D is perhaps TRBD1 (5 bases). Trimming shortened V by 6 bases and J by 8 bases, and 17 bases separated the two germline ends. Germline CDR1 is SGHRS and CDR2 is YFSETQ. This CDR3 is 13 amino acids long. The CDR3 bases are TGCGCCAGCACCACCCAAACAGGTGGCGGCTACACCTTC. This translates into CASTTQTGGGYTF.

The gene calls are TRBV29-1 and TRBJ2-7, with D possibly matching TRBD1 (5 bases). Trimming shortened V by 5 bases and J by 0 bases, and 8 bases separated the two germline ends. The CDR3 is made up of 12 amino acids. CDR1 and CDR2 (germline): SQVTM, ANQGSEA. CDR3 region: CSVRTFSYEQYF. The CDR3, as DNA: TGCAGCGTTAGGACATTCTCCTACGAGCAGTACTTC.

The rearrangement uses TRBV12-3 or TRBV12-4 and TRBJ2-5; no clear D. This CDR3 spans 12 amino acids. The V and J ends lost 5 bases and 4 bases respectively, with 8 bases between them. In nucleotides, the CDR3 is TGTGCCAGCAGTCCCCGCAGAGAGACCCAGTACTTC. Translated: CASSPRRETQYF.

This clonotype was detected only once. The chain combines TRBV12-3 or TRBV12-4 with TRBJ1-2; D is possibly TRBD1 (5 bases). Trimming cost V 1 base and J 1 base, with 7 bases left between them. CDR3 length equals 14 residues. The DNA for the CDR3 is TGTGCCAGCAGTTTAGGACAGATTAACTATGGCTACACCTTC. It is translated as CASSLGQINYGYTF.

The V gene is TRBV6-6, the J gene TRBJ1-5, with 7 bases that match TRBD1. The ends lost 5 bases at V and 0 bases at J; junction bases unmatched: 7. Per the germline V gene, CDR1 is MNHNY and CDR2 is SVGAGI (reference sequence). CDR3 length: 16 residues. Here the CDR3 reads CASSTLGQVSNQPQHF. CDR3 in DNA: TGTGCCAGCAGTACCCTTGGACAGGTTAGCAATCAGCCCCAGCATTTT.

Concerning this clonotype itself: The junction shows a germline mismatch at one end, possibly a read error. CDR3 sequence: CASSEDREQETQYF. The CDR3 DNA reads TGCGCCAGCAGCGAGGACAGAGAACAAGAGACTCAGTACTTC. J is TRBJ2-5 and V is TRBV5-1; weak D call: TRBD1 (6 bases). Germline V lookup: CDR1 SGHRS, CDR2 YFSETQ. The CDR3 runs 14 residues. Together with reference TRBV5-1 and TRBJ2-5, the CDR3 gives the full variable domain: KAGVTQTPRYLIKTRGQQVTLSCSPISGHRSVSWYQQTPGQGLQFLFEYFSETQRNKGNFPGRFSGRQFSNSRSEMNVSTLELGDSALYLCASSEDREQETQYFGPGTRLLVL.

The chain recombines TRBV20-1 with TRBJ2-2; 7 bases agree with TRBD1. The CDR3 sequence is 19 residues long. V lost 3 bases, J lost 2 bases, and 18 bases stayed unmatched. Looked up from germline, CDR1 is DFQATT and CDR2 is SNEGSKA (reference sequence). The CDR3 DNA follows: TGCAGTGCTAGGGGATTTGGAGACAGGGCTGGCCGCAACACCGGGGAGCTGTTTTTT. Translating gives CSARGFGDRAGRNTGELFF.

V and J are TRBV5-4 and TRBJ2-3; D gene ambiguous. Germline V CDR1 and CDR2: SGHNT, YYREEE (reference sequence). CDR3 length: 15 residues. V dropped 0 bases and J dropped 3 bases, with 11 bases sitting between them. CDR3 residues: CASSLAAQATDTQYF. In DNA form, the CDR3 reads TGTGCCAGCAGCTTGGCCGCTCAAGCGACAGATACGCAGTATTTT.

This clonotype was observed a handful of times. J is TRBJ1-2 and V is TRBV6-1, with a weak D call TRBD1 (5 bases). V lost 1 base, J lost 4 bases, and 10 bases lay in between. This CDR3 is built from 14 residues. The germline V gene has CDR1 MNHNS and CDR2 SASEGT. The CDR3 sequence is CASSEGQQIYGYTF. In DNA form, the CDR3 reads TGTGCCAGCAGTGAAGGACAGCAGATCTATGGCTACACCTTC.

The sample holds a few counts of this clonotype. This chain joins TRBV4-1 and TRBJ1-2; D remains ambiguous. The CDR3 contains 14 residues. V gave up 4 bases and J gave up 5 bases, with 14 bases separating them. Germline CDR1 reads MGHRA; CDR2 reads YSYEKL. The CDR3 DNA reads as TGCGCCAGCAGCCTCACGGCTCTCATATATGGCTACACCTTC. Protein product: CASSLTALIYGYTF.